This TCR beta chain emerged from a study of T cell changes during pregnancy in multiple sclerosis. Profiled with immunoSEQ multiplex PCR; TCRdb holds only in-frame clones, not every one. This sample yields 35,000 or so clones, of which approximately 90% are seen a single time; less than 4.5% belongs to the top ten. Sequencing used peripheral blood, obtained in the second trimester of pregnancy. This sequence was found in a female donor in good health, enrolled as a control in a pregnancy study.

Here the CDR3 DNA reads TGCGCCAGCAGCCAAGATAGGGGGACAGGGGCAGATACGCAGTATTTT. This sequence encodes CASSQDRGTGADTQYF. This sequence joins TRBV4-3 and TRBJ2-3; 10 bases line up with TRBD1. The CDR3 length is 16 residues. Germline V CDR1 and CDR2: LGHNA, YSLEER. Trimming removed 0 bases from V and 4 bases from J; junction bases left unmatched: 4.